This T cell receptor beta chain stems from a study of shared clonotypes between healthy human individuals. At the level of the study: Three plates each covered CD4 naive and memory; CD8 naive two, CD8 memory one.

The protocol was immunoSEQ multiplex PCR, while the TCRdb copy is restricted to in-frame clones and leaves out a portion. The table has about 2.1 million clones, over 85% seen once. Study results and limitations: Naive subsets usually exceeded memory subsets in estimated richness. A handful of donors showed sharing of about 5.5% of naive CD4 clonotypes.

The V end lost 1 base, the J end lost 1 base, and 9 bases lay between the germline ends. CDR1 and CDR2 (germline): SGHRS, YFSETQ. CDR3 size: 14 residues. Positively selected for CCR7, the CD45RO-negative cells used as naive CD8 cells excluded terminally differentiated effector memory CD45RA+ cells. Adult donors, all healthy and HIV-negative, had no recent acute infections or vaccinations. In the case of this clone: Its antigen remains unknown.

The source is a man aged 18 to 35 in good health. Some clones in this sample may be carry-over from other donors' samples. The gene calls are TRBV5-1 and TRBJ2-7; tentative D call: TRBD1 (5 bases). Sample: naive CD8+ T cells from PBMCs. The CDR3 reads CASSLQGRSYEQYF. The CDR3 nucleotides read TGCGCCAGCAGCTTGCAGGGAAGATCCTACGAGCAGTACTTC.